The clone carrying this T cell receptor (beta chain) was picked up a small number of times. Trimming took off 4 bases at V and 7 bases at J, with 10 bases between the two ends. The CDR3 sequence is 11 residues long. CDR1 is GTSNPN and CDR2 is SVGIG in the germline V gene (reference sequence). This entry comes from a study of control samples from healthy donors and cancer patients. This table comes from immunoSEQ multiplex PCR, and its TCRdb copy is limited to in-frame clones, with some not included. The sample lists around 100,000 clones, roughly 87% occurring once. This chain links TRBV30 with TRBJ1-2; no clear D. This TCR was sampled from a woman aged 50 to 65 in good health. The sequenced material came from blood. CDR3: CAWMFSSGYTF. The CDR3 nucleotides read TGTGCCTGGATGTTCAGCTCTGGCTACACCTTC.